The 11 T cell receptor beta chains in this list originate from one sample, sequenced in a study of post-analysis software for immune sequencing data. Study-wide results and caveats: Patients used five TRBV segments, including TRBV5-6, TRBV5-1 and TRBV20-1, more often than controls.

No antigen has been assigned to these receptors. Every TCR beta cDNA library bore unique molecular identifiers. TCRdb re-derived calls from the PCR reads in MiXCR, one entry per CDR3 protein. Seen here are 650,000 to 850,000 distinct CDR3 sequences, under 70% observed once, and the top ten hold about 4.8%. The sequencing sample was made of blood. The receptors stem from a girl aged 5-17 years with multiple sclerosis.

The count of this clonotype is one. The gene calls are TRBV20-1 and TRBJ2-4, with 9 bases that match TRBD2. The J call is in doubt because the DNA end fits TRBJ2-5 better. The CDR3 runs to 16 residues. The germline V gene has CDR1 DFQATT and CDR2 SNEGSKA (reference sequence). The CDR3 region is CSARTVLAGDQETQYF. For the CDR3, the DNA is TGCAGTGCTAGAACGGTCTTAGCGGGGGATCAAGAGACCCAGTACTTC.

V is TRBV4-2 and J is TRBJ2-4; perhaps TRBD2 as D (6 bases). Between the trimmed V and J ends, which lost 0 bases and 9 bases, there was a span of 18 bases. This CDR3 is built from 16 residues. CDR1 and CDR2 from the germline V gene are LGHNA and YNFKEQ. The CDR3 loop reads CASSQDLGAGWIIQYF. CDR3 in DNA: TGTGCCAGCAGCCAAGATCTGGGTGCGGGGTGGATCATTCAGTACTTC.

The V gene is TRBV14, the J gene TRBJ1-1; TRBD1 aligns across 11 bases. The ends lost 4 bases at V and 4 bases at J; junction bases unmatched: 8. CDR1 is SGHDN and CDR2 is FVKESK in the germline V gene. CDR3 size: 16 residues. CDR3 nucleotide sequence: TGTGCCAGCAGCCTCCGGGACAGGGGGTTCGGCACTGAAGCTTTCTTT. Its translation is CASSLRDRGFGTEAFF.

Regarding this clonotype: A much larger clone differs from this one at a single base, so this may be a read error. V usage is TRBV6-1 and J usage is TRBJ2-5, with 8 bases lining up with TRBD2. J lost 11 bases, V lost 3 bases, and 11 bases had no gene match. The length of the CDR3 is 14 residues. CDR1 MNHNS and CDR2 SASEGT come from the germline V gene. The CDR3 sequence is CASSEGLEANEQYF. In DNA form, the CDR3 reads TGTGCCAGCAGTGAGGGACTAGAGGCCAATGAGCAGTACTTC.

The chain joins TRBV20-1 to TRBJ2-1; 11 bases are shared with TRBD2. Trimming removed 4 bases from V and 5 bases from J; junction bases left unmatched: 4. The CDR3 consists of 14 residues. Germline CDR1 DFQATT, CDR2 SNEGSKA (reference sequence). The DNA for the CDR3 is TGCAGTGCTATTAGCGGGAGGGGCAACAATGAGCAGTTCTTC. This translates into CSAISGRGNNEQFF.

In its sample, this clonotype was seen a few times. This chain uses TRBV20-1 with TRBJ2-3, with D perhaps matching TRBD1 (5 bases). V was pared by 5 bases and J by 2 bases, with 11 bases between. The CDR3 runs 13 residues. Germline values: CDR1 DFQATT, CDR2 SNEGSKA (reference sequence). The DNA for the CDR3 is TGCAGTGCTGCTCAGACAGCCACAGATACGCAGTATTTT. It is translated as CSAAQTATDTQYF.

The chain links TRBV5-1 to TRBJ1-1, with 9 bases aligning to TRBD1. The V gene end was trimmed by 3 bases and the J gene end by 4 bases; junction bases not matched to a gene: 10. The CDR3 sequence is 16 residues long. Germline V gene lookup returns CDR1 SGHRS and CDR2 YFSETQ. The CDR3 spells CASSSGTGSSTTEAFF. The CDR3 bases are TGCGCCAGCAGCTCTGGGACAGGGAGTAGTACCACTGAAGCTTTCTTT. Using reference TRBV5-1 and TRBJ1-1 for the parts outside the CDR3, the full variable domain is KAGVTQTPRYLIKTRGQQVTLSCSPISGHRSVSWYQQTPGQGLQFLFEYFSETQRNKGNFPGRFSGRQFSNSRSEMNVSTLELGDSALYLCASSSGTGSSTTEAFFGQGTRLTVV.

CDR3 in amino acids: CASSLARLAGPDTQYF. Here the CDR3 DNA reads TGCGCCAGCAGCTTGGCCCGGCTAGCGGGACCTGATACGCAGTATTTT. The genes are TRBV5-1 and TRBJ2-3, with TRBD2 matching over 9 bases. V dropped 0 bases and J dropped 6; count of bases not matched to a gene: 8. This CDR3 has 16 residues. Germline-derived CDR1 and CDR2 are SGHRS and YFSETQ.

The chain recombines TRBV29-1 with TRBJ2-7, with TRBD1 matching 8 bases. Trimming at V came to 7 bases and at J to 6 bases, leaving 8 bases not matched to a gene. The CDR3 has 12 residues. CDR1 is SQVTM and CDR2 is ANQGSEA in the germline V gene. The CDR3, as DNA: TGCAGCGCCGATAAAACAGGGGGCGAGCAGTACTTC. Its protein product is CSADKTGGEQYF.

In the case of this clonotype: One junction end does not reproduce the germline sequence, and a read error may be involved. CDR3 DNA: TGTGCCAGCAGAGATTTGACGGGCAACTCCAACAATGAGCAGTTCTTC. Its protein product is CASRDLTGNSNNEQFF. V and J are TRBV7-9 and TRBJ2-1; D is unclear. The CDR3 runs 16 residues. Germline CDR1 and CDR2: SEHNR and FQNEAQ (reference sequence).

The chain carries TRBV7-9 and TRBJ2-4; D may be TRBD1 (6 bases). The assigned J gene may be wrong: the sequence end matches TRBJ2-7 better. The CDR3 covers 16 residues. Per the germline V gene, CDR1 is SEHNR and CDR2 is FQNEAQ (reference sequence). CDR3 bases: TGTGCCAGCAGCAAACCCCCAGGGGTCACCGCCTACGAGCAGTACTTC. This gives the protein CASSKPPGVTAYEQYF.